This T cell receptor beta chain was obtained from a study of T-cell memory formation after mild COVID-19. V trimming: 5 bases; J trimming: 0 bases; junction bases outside the gene matches: 4. The CDR3 runs to 15 residues. Germline V lookup: CDR1 SGHRS, CDR2 YFSETQ. This clonotype was seen a single time. TCRdb called the 5' RACE reads again in MiXCR, with one record for every CDR3 protein. The profile shows 450,000 or so distinct CDR3 sequences, around 25% of them singletons. The sequenced sample consisted of PBMCs or a T cell subset sorted from them (not recorded which). The sequence was collected from an adult woman who had mild COVID-19 (a few samples of this study predate the infection). Cell type and time point are not known. The chain uses TRBV5-1 and TRBJ2-7; 11 bases map to TRBD2. CDR3 protein: CASRVTSGSSYEQYF. The DNA of the CDR3 is TGCGCCAGCAGGGTAACTAGCGGGAGCTCCTACGAGCAGTACTTC.